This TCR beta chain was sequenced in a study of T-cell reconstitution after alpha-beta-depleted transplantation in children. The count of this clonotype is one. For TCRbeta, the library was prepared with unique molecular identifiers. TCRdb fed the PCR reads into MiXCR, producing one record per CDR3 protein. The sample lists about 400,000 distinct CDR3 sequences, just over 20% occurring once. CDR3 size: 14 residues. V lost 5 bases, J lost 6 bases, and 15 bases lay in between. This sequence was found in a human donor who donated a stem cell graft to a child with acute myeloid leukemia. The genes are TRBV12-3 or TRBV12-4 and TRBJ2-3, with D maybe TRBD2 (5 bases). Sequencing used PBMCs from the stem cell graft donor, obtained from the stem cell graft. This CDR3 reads CASSPLLAVDTQYF. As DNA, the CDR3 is TGTGCCAGCAGTCCCTTGCTAGCAGTGGATACGCAGTATTTT.